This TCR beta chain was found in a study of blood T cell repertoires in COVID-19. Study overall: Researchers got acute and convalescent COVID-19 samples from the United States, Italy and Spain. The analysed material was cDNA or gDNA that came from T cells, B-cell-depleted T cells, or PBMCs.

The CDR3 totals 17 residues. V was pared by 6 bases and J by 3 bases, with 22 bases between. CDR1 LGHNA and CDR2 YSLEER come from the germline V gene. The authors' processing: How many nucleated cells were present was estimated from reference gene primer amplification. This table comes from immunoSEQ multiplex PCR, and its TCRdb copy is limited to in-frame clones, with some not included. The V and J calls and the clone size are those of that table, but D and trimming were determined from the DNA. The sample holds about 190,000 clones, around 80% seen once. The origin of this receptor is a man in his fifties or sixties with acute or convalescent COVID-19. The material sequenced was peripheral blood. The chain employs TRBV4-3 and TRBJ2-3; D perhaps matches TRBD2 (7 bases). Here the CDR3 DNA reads TGCGCCAGCAGTCGTTATAGGGGGGGCCTAAAGACAGATACGCAGTATTTT. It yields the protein CASSRYRGGLKTDTQYF.